This is a list of T cell receptor beta chains from one sample in a study of T cell changes during pregnancy in multiple sclerosis. Only in-frame clones appear in the TCRdb table, and some are missing; sequencing was by immunoSEQ multiplex PCR. The table has tens of thousands of clones, 80% to 95% seen once; the top ten hold about 27%. The input for sequencing was CD8+ T cells from peripheral blood mononuclear cells, taken before pregnancy. These TCRs come from a female donor with multiple sclerosis, enrolled in a pregnancy study. Each CDR3 is given with its conserved first and last residue. D genes are given only for firm matches. Clone size is given for some rows only: seen once, a few or many times, or a class if the clone is expanded.

clone_size: few; j_call: TRBJ1-2; d_call: NA; cdr3_length: 10; v_call: TRBV7-9; cdr3_nt: TGTGCCAGCAGCTTAGACAGGGTCCTCTTC; cdr3_aa: CASSLDRVLF
clone_size: many; j_call: TRBJ1-2; d_call: NA; cdr3_length: 13; v_call: TRBV6-1; cdr3_nt: TGTGCCAGCAGTACGGGCGAGGGAAGTGGCTACACCTTC; cdr3_aa: CASSTGEGSGYTF
clone_size: NA; j_call: TRBJ2-7; d_call: NA; cdr3_length: 15; v_call: TRBV7-9; cdr3_nt: TGTGCCAGCAGCTTAGCTCAGGGGTTAGGCTACGAGCAGTACTTC; cdr3_aa: CASSLAQGLGYEQYF
clone_size: NA; j_call: TRBJ2-7; d_call: NA; cdr3_length: 13; v_call: TRBV7-8; cdr3_nt: TGTGCCAGCAGCCCGGACAGTTCCTACGAGCAGTACTTC; cdr3_aa: CASSPDSSYEQYF
clone_size: NA; j_call: TRBJ2-2; d_call: NA; cdr3_length: 15; v_call: TRBV5-1; cdr3_nt: TGCGCCAGCAGCTTTCGCGGGACCTCCACCGGGGAGCTGTTTTTT; cdr3_aa: CASSFRGTSTGELFF
clone_size: NA; j_call: TRBJ2-7; d_call: NA; cdr3_length: 16; v_call: TRBV27; cdr3_nt: TGTGCCAGCAGTTTTTCCTCCGGGACACTTTCCTACGAGCAGTACTTC; cdr3_aa: CASSFSSGTLSYEQYF
clone_size: NA; j_call: TRBJ1-5; d_call: TRBD1; cdr3_length: 14; v_call: TRBV7-9; cdr3_nt: TGTGCCAGTGATACAGGGGCTTACAATCAGCCCCAGCATTTT; cdr3_aa: CASDTGAYNQPQHF
clone_size: NA; j_call: TRBJ2-7; d_call: TRBD1; cdr3_length: 12; v_call: TRBV2; cdr3_nt: TGTGCCAGCAGCGGAACAGGGGGCGCGCTGTACTTC; cdr3_aa: CASSGTGGALYF
clone_size: NA; j_call: TRBJ2-7; d_call: TRBD1; cdr3_length: 16; v_call: TRBV27; cdr3_nt: TGTGCCAGCAGTTCCCGAAGGGGGCGCAATCTCTACGAGCAGTACTTC; cdr3_aa: CASSSRRGRNLYEQYF
clone_size: NA; j_call: TRBJ2-3; d_call: TRBD2; cdr3_length: 17; v_call: TRBV29-1; cdr3_nt: TGCAGTACTGGGGGACAGGGTTGGACTAGCGGGATAAATACGCAGTATTTT; cdr3_aa: CSTGGQGWTSGINTQYF
clone_size: NA; j_call: TRBJ2-5; d_call: NA; cdr3_length: 13; v_call: TRBV27; cdr3_nt: TGTGCCAGCAGTTCGAGAATCCAAGAGACCCAGTACTTC; cdr3_aa: CASSSRIQETQYF